What follows describes a single T cell receptor (beta chain). No antigen is known for it. This entry belongs to a study of early T cells in non-severe SARS-CoV-2 infection. Study-level information: Bulk RNA from unsorted whole blood was sequenced; chains were unpaired.

Unique molecular identifiers (one per individual cDNA molecule) were attached. MiXCR, applied by TCRdb to the 5' RACE reads, yields one record per CDR3 protein. In the table there are nearly 55,000 distinct CDR3 sequences, around 8.3% of which are singletons. CDR3 size: 15 residues. The V and J ends lost 5 bases and 6 bases respectively, with 23 bases between them. CDR1 DFQATT and CDR2 SNEGSKA come from the germline V gene (reference sequence). Broader study findings: CD4 and private specificities were missed by VDJdb matching, which favored anti-spike CD8 responses.

The sample was whole blood, taken at baseline. The rearrangement links TRBV20-1 to TRBJ2-7, with D unresolved. The clonotype originates from an adult who was a healthcare worker with PCR-confirmed SARS-CoV-2 infection or an uninfected control (not recorded which). CDR3: CSARRSEGAPLEQYF. CDR3 nucleotide sequence: TGCAGTGCTCGCCGGTCCGAAGGTGCCCCCCTCGAGCAGTACTTC.